Reported below is one T cell receptor beta chain. Which antigen it targets is not known. No base-level quality is on record; no much larger clone is a single base apart. These data are taken from a study of T cell responses to AZD1222 COVID-19 vaccine (dated by TCRdb to the early 2020s). For context, the study as a whole: TCR sequencing covered roughly 230 trial participants: around 210 given two doses of AZD1222 and 26 given two doses of MenACWY control vaccine. Trial participants were enrolled by age into subgroups of 18-55, 56-69 and 70-plus years, and around 150, 29 and 61 TCR-sequenced participants, respectively, were included in these subgroups.

The CDR3 regions of human TCRbeta chains were subjected to immunosequencing. As for the original processing: Repertoire TCRs were checked for matches against a reference library of SARS-CoV-2-specific TCRs that had been generated using the MIRA antigen-specificity platform. Breadth was defined as the fraction of unique TCRs that were SARS-CoV-2-associated, and depth was defined as the fraction of total T cells that were SARS-CoV-2-associated. Using the MIRA data, each spike-specific TCR was mapped to the spike region that the TCR reacts to and placed in a CD4 or CD8 class. Log10-transformed breadth and depth values were compared by one-way ANOVA with Sidak's multiple comparisons tests. As stored in TCRdb, this immuneACCESS dataset retains in-frame rearrangements with V and J assigned. A fraction of the clones does not appear; measured against another copy, unresolved V genes explain less than half of the discrepancy, and the remainder lacks a known reason. That table is the source of V, J and clone size, and D and trimming were worked out from the DNA. The sample profile shows about 120,000 clones; about 90% of them were found once. Over 7.5% of the sample goes to the ten largest clones.

What the study reported, not specific to this receptor: In the small 56-69-year group, the increase in depth fell short of significance, most likely because of low power. Vaccine-associated CD4 TCRs spanned the whole spike protein, with dominant responses in regions 160-218 and 743-854. Conclusions about previously exposed vaccinees are limited, since just five to seven AZD1222 recipients were seropositive for SARS-CoV-2 at baseline. Participants were mostly white British and included more females than males, and it was suggested by the authors that clonal diversity may have been underestimated. Because no samples from the day 14 peak response were available, repertoires could be characterized only after the peak T cell response. Epitopes outside the regions mutated in the B.1.351 and B.1.1.7 variants were reportedly recognized by nearly half of the unique spike-specific TCRs. A significant rise in spike-specific TCR breadth and depth was observed after two AZD1222 doses relative to day 0 and relative to MenACWY recipients.

Sample time point, as interpreted from the label and publication: about 28 days (+/-7) after the second vaccine dose. AZD1222 recipients with second doses at about 4 weeks or about 12 weeks were pooled, because spike-specific TCR depth and breadth did not differ between schedules. Vaccinee samples were obtained from the UK trials COV001 and COV002, which included a single-blind randomized controlled phase 2/3 trial of AZD1222 (ChAdOx1 nCoV-19) in healthy adults. Trial participant PBMC samples were collected at day 0 and day 28 after the second dose for TCRbeta chain sequencing. Specimen: peripheral blood, collected 28 days after the second AZD1222 dose. The clonotype comes from an adult who received the AZD1222 COVID-19 vaccine.

The sequence in DNA is TGTGCCAGCAGTTATGGTATGGATGAAAAACTGTTTTTT. The resulting protein is CASSYGMDEKLFF. Rearrangement joined TRBV6-6 to TRBJ1-4; the D gene remains uncertain. Reading the germline V gene (reference sequence) gives CDR1 MNHNY and CDR2 SVGAGI. The CDR3 runs 13 residues from the cysteine to the phenylalanine. Only the CDR3 region is kept as DNA, spanning 39 bases read in frame from base 1. V lost 3 bases and J lost 6 bases; the stretch between them is 8 bases long.